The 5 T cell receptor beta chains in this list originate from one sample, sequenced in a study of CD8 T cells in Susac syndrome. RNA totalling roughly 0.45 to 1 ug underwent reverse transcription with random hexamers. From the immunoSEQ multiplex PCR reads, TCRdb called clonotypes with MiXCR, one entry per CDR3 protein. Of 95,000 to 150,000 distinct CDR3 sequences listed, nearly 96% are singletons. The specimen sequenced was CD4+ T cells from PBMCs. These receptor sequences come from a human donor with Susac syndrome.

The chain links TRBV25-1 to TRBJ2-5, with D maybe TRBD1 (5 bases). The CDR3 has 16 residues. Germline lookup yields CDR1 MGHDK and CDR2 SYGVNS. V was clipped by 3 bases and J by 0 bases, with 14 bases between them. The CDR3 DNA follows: TGTGCCAGCAGTGACCCGATGACAGTTTACCAAGAGACCCAGTACTTC. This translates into CASSDPMTVYQETQYF.

DNA for the CDR3: TGTGCCACCAGTGGGTCTCACACCGGGGAGCTGTTTTTT. Translation: CATSGSHTGELFF. The V call is TRBV24-1, the J call TRBJ2-2; D unresolved. The CDR3 loop spans 13 amino acids. V lost 5 bases and J 3 bases, leaving 6 bases between the germline ends. CDR1 and CDR2 (germline): KGHDR, SFDVKD.

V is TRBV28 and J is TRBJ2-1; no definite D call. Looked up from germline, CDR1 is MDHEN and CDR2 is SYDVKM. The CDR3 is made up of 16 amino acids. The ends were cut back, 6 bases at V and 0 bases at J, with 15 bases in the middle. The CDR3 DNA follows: TGTGCCAGCAGCTCACTGGATGTGAGCTCCTACAATGAGCAGTTCTTC. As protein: CASSSLDVSSYNEQFF.

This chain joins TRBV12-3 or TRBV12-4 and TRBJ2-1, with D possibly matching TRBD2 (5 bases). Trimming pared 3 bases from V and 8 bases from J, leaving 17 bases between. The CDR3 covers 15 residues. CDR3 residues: CASSLASPGGDEQFF. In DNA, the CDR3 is TGTGCCAGCAGTTTGGCTAGCCCAGGAGGAGATGAGCAGTTCTTC.

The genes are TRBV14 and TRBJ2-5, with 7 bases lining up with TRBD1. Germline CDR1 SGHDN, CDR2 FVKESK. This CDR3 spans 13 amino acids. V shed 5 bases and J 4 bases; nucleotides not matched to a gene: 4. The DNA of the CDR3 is TGTGCCAGCAGCTCCACAGGGGTAGAGACCCAGTACTTC. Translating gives CASSSTGVETQYF.